These 10 T cell receptor beta chains were sequenced from one sample in a study of blood T cell repertoires in COVID-19. This table comes from immunoSEQ multiplex PCR, and its TCRdb copy is limited to in-frame clones, with some not included. There are some 230,000 clones in the sample; 84% occur only once, and roughly 5% lies in the top ten. Material for sequencing was peripheral blood. Receptor source: a woman aged 55-70 years who had recovered from COVID-19.

The chain uses TRBV9 and TRBJ2-1, with 10 positions matching TRBD2. This CDR3 is 18 amino acids long. Germline V lookup: CDR1 SGDLS, CDR2 YYNGEE. V shed 1 base and J 8 bases; nucleotides not matched to a gene: 15. The CDR3 loop reads CASSVPGSGGGGRDEQFF. In nucleotides, the CDR3 is TGTGCCAGCAGCGTACCCGGCAGCGGGGGGGGAGGCCGGGATGAGCAGTTCTTC.

This sequence joins TRBV6-2 or TRBV6-3 and TRBJ2-1; tentatively, D is TRBD2 (5 bases). V shed 5 bases and J shed 9 bases, with 14 bases lying between them. CDR1 is MNHEY and CDR2 is SVGEGT in the germline V gene. The CDR3 consists of 13 residues. CDR3 amino acids: CASSPELGSEQFF. The CDR3 DNA is TGTGCCAGCAGTCCCGAACTAGGTAGTGAGCAGTTCTTC.

The chain couples TRBV6-6 to TRBJ1-5, with 7 positions matching TRBD1. The ends lost 6 bases at V and 5 bases at J; junction bases unmatched: 10. Per germline, CDR1 MNHNY and CDR2 SVGAGI (reference sequence). The CDR3 extends over 15 amino acids. As DNA, the CDR3 is TGTGCCAGCAGACCGCGCGACAGGGTGGATCAGCCCCAGCATTTT. As protein: CASRPRDRVDQPQHF.

V and J are TRBV6-5 and TRBJ1-4, with 8 bases lining up with TRBD1. This CDR3 is built from 15 residues. CDR1 is MNHEY, CDR2 SVGAGI, per germline. V trimming: 4 bases; J trimming: 8 bases; junction bases outside the gene matches: 9. CDR3 coding DNA: TGTGCCAGCAGTTTTCCAGGGGGCATGGGAGAAAAACTGTTTTTT. Translating gives CASSFPGGMGEKLFF.

The V call is TRBV13, the J call TRBJ1-1; 8 bases are a match to TRBD1. The germline V gene has CDR1 PRHDT and CDR2 FYEKMQ (reference sequence). The CDR3 spans 14 residues. J was trimmed by 1 base and V by 5 bases; bases with no gene match: 3. This CDR3 reads CASSPGQANTEAFF. In DNA form, the CDR3 reads TGTGCCAGCAGCCCGGGACAGGCGAACACTGAAGCTTTCTTT.

This chain connects TRBV7-9 to TRBJ2-1; 13 bases are a match to TRBD2. The CDR3 extends over 16 amino acids. J lost 4 bases, V lost 3 bases, and 3 bases had no gene match. CDR1 is SEHNR, CDR2 FQNEAQ, per germline (reference sequence). The CDR3 DNA reads TGTGCCAGCAGCTTTACTAGCGGGGGGGAATACAATGAGCAGTTCTTC. Its protein product is CASSFTSGGEYNEQFF.

The genes are TRBV4-1 and TRBJ2-1; D is unresolved. The CDR3 is made up of 14 amino acids. Germline V gives CDR1 MGHRA, CDR2 YSYEKL. Trimming shortened V by 3 bases and J by 5 bases, and 11 bases separated the two germline ends. The CDR3 nucleotides are TGCGCCAGCAGCCAGGCGACTTGGCACAATGAGCAGTTCTTC. Its translation: CASSQATWHNEQFF.

This chain uses TRBV28 with TRBJ1-1; a weak D match, TRBD1 (6 bases). CDR3 length: 13 residues. Germline CDR1 reads MDHEN; CDR2 reads SYDVKM. V was clipped by 6 bases and J by 3 bases, with 11 bases between them. CDR3 DNA: TGTGCCAGCAGCCCTGGACAGTACACTGAAGCTTTCTTT. This encodes CASSPGQYTEAFF.

This chain connects TRBV19 to TRBJ2-3; TRBD2 might be the D (5 bases). The ends were cut back, 0 bases at V and 0 bases at J, with 10 bases in the middle. CDR1 and CDR2 (germline): LNHDA, SQIVND (reference sequence). This CDR3 spans 16 amino acids. CDR3 loop: CASSIDTASSTDTQYF. The CDR3 bases are TGTGCCAGTAGTATAGATACGGCTAGCAGCACAGATACGCAGTATTTT.

CDR3 loop: CASSLSTSGEKTQYF. CDR3 in DNA: TGTGCCAGCAGCCTCTCGACTAGCGGGGAGAAGACCCAGTACTTC. The chain joins TRBV3-1 (or the pseudogene TRBV3-2) to TRBJ2-5; 11 positions agree with TRBD2. CDR3 length: 15 residues. Trimming at V came to 4 bases and at J to 6 bases, leaving 7 bases not matched to a gene. The germline V gene encodes CDR1 LGHDT and CDR2 YNNKEL (reference sequence).